The 21 T cell receptor beta chains below come from one sample, sequenced in a study of STAT3 mutations in large granular lymphocyte leukemia. Points from the study as a whole: At least one immunodominant TCR beta clonotype appeared in every T-cell large granular lymphocyte leukemia patient.

No cognate antigen is known for these TCRs. The assay was immunoSEQ multiplex PCR, and TCRdb's table has in-frame clones only and misses some. The table lists 1,100 or so clones, 30% to 40% of them singletons. Sequencing input: PBMCs. The source is a human donor with T large granular lymphocyte leukemia. Some clones in this sample may be carry-over from other donors' samples.

This clone was observed a handful of times. V usage is TRBV18 and J usage is TRBJ2-5, with D uncertain. The CDR3 is made up of 12 amino acids. V lost 2 bases to trimming and J lost 0 bases, with 1 base between them. CDR1 is KGHSH, CDR2 LQKENI, per germline. DNA of the CDR3: TGTGCCAGCTCACCAAACCAAGAGACCCAGTACTTC. It encodes CASSPNQETQYF. Looking up the rest from reference TRBV18 and TRBJ2-5 gives the full variable domain: NAGVMQNPRHLVRRRGQEARLRCSPMKGHSHVYWYRQLPEEGLKFMVYLQKENIIDESGMPKERFSAEFPKEGPSILRIQQVVRGDSAAYFCASSPNQETQYFGPGTRLLVL.

The rearrangement joins TRBV5-5 to TRBJ2-7; 11 nucleotides agree with TRBD2. V gave up 0 bases and J gave up 3 bases; unmatched junction bases: 2. CDR3 length: 15 residues. Germline values: CDR1 SGHKS, CDR2 YYEKEE (reference sequence). This chain's CDR3 is CASSLELAGGYEQYF. In nucleotides, the CDR3 is TGTGCCAGCAGCTTGGAGCTAGCGGGGGGCTACGAGCAGTACTTC.

The chain uses TRBV5-4 and TRBJ1-2, with 9 positions matching TRBD1. V gave up 5 bases and J gave up 4 bases; unmatched junction bases: 12. Looked up from germline, CDR1 is SGHNT and CDR2 is YYREEE (reference sequence). CDR3 size: 16 residues. Here the CDR3 reads CASSSVGTGRFYGYTF. The CDR3 DNA is TGTGCCAGCAGTTCCGTCGGGACAGGGCGATTCTATGGCTACACCTTC.

In this sample, this clone is large (0.1 to 1%). The chain uses TRBV9 and TRBJ1-2, with TRBD1 identical over 10 bases. Germline V gene sequence: CDR1 SGDLS, CDR2 YYNGEE. Trimming at V came to 1 base and at J to 6 bases, leaving 9 bases not matched to a gene. This CDR3 spans 16 amino acids. DNA of the CDR3: TGTGCCAGCAGCGTACGAAGCATGGACAGGGGGGATGGCTACACCTTC. The encoded protein is CASSVRSMDRGDGYTF.

This clone has only a few counts. CDR3 in amino acids: CASSVGQLQGNTIYF. The CDR3 coding sequence is TGTGCCAGCAGCGTAGGACAGCTTCAAGGAAACACCATATATTTT. This chain links TRBV9 with TRBJ1-3, with TRBD1 as a possible D gene (5 bases). The germline gives CDR1 SGDLS, CDR2 YYNGEE. Trimming removed 0 bases at V and 4 bases at J, with 11 bases between. CDR3 length: 15 amino acids.

The genes are TRBV7-9 and TRBJ1-1; D is ambiguous. The V end was cut by 6 bases, the J end by 1 base, with 9 bases between. The CDR3 covers 13 residues. CDR1 and CDR2 (germline): SEHNR, FQNEAQ (reference sequence). The CDR3 loop reads CASSSPQNTEAFF. The CDR3 nucleotides read TGTGCCAGCAGTTCGCCCCAGAACACTGAAGCTTTCTTT.

This chain joins TRBV4-2 and TRBJ2-7; the match to TRBD1 covers 8 bases. In germline, CDR1 is LGHNA, CDR2 YNFKEQ. V shed 1 base, J shed 3 bases, and the junction held 2 bases outside the gene matches. This CDR3 region has 14 residues. The chain's CDR3 is CASSQGTGLYEQYF. The CDR3 DNA reads TGTGCCAGCAGCCAAGGGACAGGGCTCTACGAGCAGTACTTC.

The chain carries TRBV7-9 and TRBJ2-7, with a weak D call TRBD2 (7 bases). CDR1 and CDR2 from the germline V gene are SEHNR and FQNEAQ (reference sequence). The CDR3 is made up of 14 amino acids. V was cut by 5 bases and J by 5 bases, with 16 bases left in between. Here the CDR3 DNA reads TGTGCCAGCAGCGAAGGGAGGGGGATCCACGAGCAGTACTTC. Its translation: CASSEGRGIHEQYF.

The chain couples TRBV5-5 to TRBJ1-5, with D uncertain. CDR1 SGHKS and CDR2 YYEKEE come from the germline V gene (reference sequence). This CDR3 comprises 15 residues. Trimming pared 1 base from V and 1 base from J, leaving 9 bases between. Here the CDR3 DNA reads TGTGCCAGCAGCTTGAGCGGCCTCAGCAATCAGCCCCAGCATTTT. Translated, it gives CASSLSGLSNQPQHF.

The chain has TRBV27 and TRBJ2-7, with 8 bases aligning to TRBD1. The CDR3 is 15 amino acids. Per the germline V gene, CDR1 is MNHEY and CDR2 is SMNVEV (reference sequence). V lost 4 bases, J lost 1 base, and 6 bases stayed unmatched. DNA for the CDR3: TGTGCCAGCAGTTCAGGACAGGGCAGATCCTACGAGCAGTACTTC. This codes for CASSSGQGRSYEQYF.

The gene calls are TRBV5-1 and TRBJ1-2, with D uncertain. Trimming took 0 bases from V and 4 from J, leaving 7 bases between them. The CDR3 is made up of 13 amino acids. In germline, CDR1 is SGHRS, CDR2 YFSETQ. CDR3 sequence reads: CASSLGERYGYTF. The CDR3 nucleotides read TGCGCCAGCAGCTTGGGGGAGCGCTATGGCTACACCTTC. The full variable domain, its missing parts supplied by reference TRBV5-1 and TRBJ1-2, is KAGVTQTPRYLIKTRGQQVTLSCSPISGHRSVSWYQQTPGQGLQFLFEYFSETQRNKGNFPGRFSGRQFSNSRSEMNVSTLELGDSALYLCASSLGERYGYTFGSGTRLTVV.

The chain has TRBV5-1 and TRBJ2-2, with D uncertain. This CDR3 is built from 14 residues. Trimming took 1 base from V and 5 from J, leaving 9 bases between them. Germline CDR1 reads SGHRS; CDR2 reads YFSETQ. In nucleotides, the CDR3 is TGCGCCAGCAGCTTGTCTCTAGAGACCGGGGAGCTGTTTTTT. Translated, it gives CASSLSLETGELFF.

This chain joins TRBV7-6 and TRBJ1-1; TRBD1 matches at 7 bases. From germline, CDR1 is SGHVS and CDR2 FNYEAQ. V lost 2 bases to trimming and J lost 4 bases; unmatched junction nucleotides: 1. This CDR3 is 13 amino acids long. The DNA of the CDR3 is TGTGCCAGCAGCTTACAGGGGGGCACTGAAGCTTTCTTT. It translates to CASSLQGGTEAFF.

This clone has only a few counts. The CDR3 DNA follows: TGTGCCAGCAGTTCCGGGACCGCCCCCTTAGGCGAGCAGTACTTC. Its translation: CASSSGTAPLGEQYF. This rearrangement joins TRBV6-5 to TRBJ2-7; D may be TRBD1 or TRBD2 (5 bases each). Trimming stripped 4 bases from V and 6 bases from J, with 19 bases between. Germline V gene data show CDR1 as MNHEY and CDR2 as SVGAGI. This CDR3 spans 15 amino acids.

The chain joins TRBV30 to TRBJ1-4; the D is unclear. The CDR3 covers 12 residues. The V and J ends lost 0 bases and 7 bases respectively, with 6 bases between them. CDR1 GTSNPN and CDR2 SVGIG come from the germline V gene (reference sequence). The CDR3, as DNA: TGTGCCTGGAGTGTGAACCCTGAAAAACTGTTTTTT. This sequence encodes CAWSVNPEKLFF.

There are a few counts of this clone. This chain uses TRBV30 with TRBJ1-2, with D unclear. Trimming removed 7 bases at V and 0 bases at J, with 12 bases between. Germline CDR1 and CDR2: GTSNPN and SVGIG (reference sequence). The CDR3 has 13 amino acids. The DNA of the CDR3 is TGTGCCTTCCTGGGGAGTCCTAACTATGGCTACACCTTC. It specifies CAFLGSPNYGYTF.

The chain links TRBV5-1 to TRBJ2-7; D unresolved. Looked up from germline, CDR1 is SGHRS and CDR2 is YFSETQ. CDR3 length: 12 residues. V dropped 1 base and J dropped 3 bases, with 5 bases sitting between them. CDR3 loop: CASSLLGYEQYF. CDR3 DNA: TGCGCCAGCAGCTTGCTAGGCTACGAGCAGTACTTC.

This clone was counted a few times. This chain links TRBV28 with TRBJ2-1; a weak D match, TRBD2 (6 bases). This CDR3 is built from 17 residues. The germline V gene encodes CDR1 MDHEN and CDR2 SYDVKM. Trimming left V 6 bases short and J 7 bases short, with 25 bases between. CDR3 residues: CASRVSPPGLGGNEQFF. The CDR3 DNA is TGTGCCAGCAGAGTTTCCCCCCCGGGACTGGGGGGTAATGAGCAGTTCTTC.

The chain joins TRBV7-2 to TRBJ1-2; D uncertain. Trimming shortened V by 2 bases and J by 0 bases, and 7 bases separated the two germline ends. CDR3 size: 14 residues. Germline V gene lookup returns CDR1 SGHTA and CDR2 FQGNSA. CDR3 loop: CASSLYGTNYGYTF. DNA of the CDR3: TGTGCCAGCAGCTTATACGGGACTAACTATGGCTACACCTTC. Drawing the rest from reference TRBV7-2 and TRBJ1-2, the complete variable domain is GAGVSQSPSNKVTEKGKDVELRCDPISGHTALYWYRQSLGQGLEFLIYFQGNSAPDKSGLPSDRFSAERTGGSVSTLTIQRTQQEDSAVYLCASSLYGTNYGYTFGSGTRLTVV.

This clone was observed a few times. Written as DNA, the CDR3 is TGTGCCAGCAGTTACGGGAGCGAGCAGTACTTC. Its protein is CASSYGSEQYF. The rearrangement joins TRBV6-5 to TRBJ2-7, with D perhaps TRBD2 (5 bases). Germline CDR1 and CDR2: MNHEY and SVGAGI. The CDR3 consists of 11 residues. V was trimmed by 2 bases and J by 6 bases, leaving 5 bases between them.

This clone was found a few times. V gene TRBV2 combines with J gene TRBJ2-2, with TRBD2 identical over 12 bases. V trimming: 1 base; J trimming: 5 bases; junction bases outside the gene matches: 5. CDR1 and CDR2 (germline): SNHLY, FYNNEI. This CDR3 has 17 amino acids. DNA for the CDR3: TGTGCCAGCAGTGAAGTTCCTAGCGGGGGGGGAACCGGGGAGCTGTTTTTT. Protein sequence: CASSEVPSGGGTGELFF.